Below, 16 T cell receptor beta chains from the same sample are listed, as sequenced in a study of beta chain features in type 1 diabetes. Expressed TCRB transcripts were sequenced after all isolated RNA was converted to cDNA. TCRdb keeps only in-frame clones here, not all; method: immunoSEQ multiplex PCR. The sample includes 300,000 to 350,000 clones, 13% to 15% of them seen just once. The specimen was central memory CD4+ T cells from blood. These receptors all come from a man aged 30 to 45 in good health.

This chain joins TRBV7-9 and TRBJ2-1, with a weak D call TRBD1 (6 bases). Trimming cost V 0 bases and J 9 bases, with 15 bases left between them. The CDR3 spans 15 residues. CDR1 is SEHNR and CDR2 is FQNEAQ in the germline V gene (reference sequence). The CDR3 sequence is CASSLASLLQGEQFF. CDR3 in DNA: TGTGCCAGCAGCTTAGCGTCGCTACTACAGGGTGAGCAGTTCTTC.

The table lists this clone with many counts. This chain connects TRBV18 to TRBJ2-5; D remains unclear. Germline V gene sequence: CDR1 KGHSH, CDR2 LQKENI. V was cut by 5 bases and J by 3 bases, with 4 bases left in between. The CDR3 loop spans 11 amino acids. CDR3 bases: TGTGCCAGCTCATTAGAAGAGACCCAGTACTTC. This gives the protein CASSLEETQYF.

This clone came up many times. The chain has TRBV7-2 and TRBJ2-7; D is unresolved. The V and J ends lost 4 bases and 5 bases respectively, with 9 bases between them. Germline assignment: CDR1 SGHTA and CDR2 FQGNSA. This CDR3 has 12 amino acids. CDR3 residues: CASSWGKDEQYF. The CDR3 coding sequence is TGTGCCAGCAGCTGGGGAAAAGACGAGCAGTACTTC.

This clone appeared a few times. The chain is built from TRBV5-4 and TRBJ2-3, with TRBD2 as a possible D gene (6 bases). The CDR3 has 13 residues. Between the trimmed V and J ends, which lost 4 bases and 11 bases, there was a span of 17 bases. Germline loops: CDR1 SGHNT, CDR2 YYREEE (reference sequence). As DNA, the CDR3 is TGTGCCAGCAGCCTGGGAGGACTAAGTGTGCAGTATTTT. Its translation is CASSLGGLSVQYF.

The count of this clone is one. CDR3: CASSLAAGARYNEQFF. The CDR3 DNA sequence: TGTGCCAGCAGCTTAGCTGCGGGAGCGCGTTACAATGAGCAGTTCTTC. V and J are TRBV7-3 and TRBJ2-1, with 7 bases fitting TRBD2. The trim removed 2 bases at V and 4 bases at J, leaving 8 bases unmatched. Germline CDR1 is SGHTA and CDR2 is FQGTGA. The CDR3 runs to 16 residues.

This clone was observed many times. The chain couples TRBV2 to TRBJ1-5, with D maybe TRBD1 (6 bases). Trimming left V 7 bases short and J 2 bases short, with 12 bases between. This CDR3 has 14 residues. The germline V gene encodes CDR1 SNHLY and CDR2 FYNNEI. This chain's CDR3 is CASNREVGNQPQHF. The DNA of the CDR3 is TGTGCCAGCAACAGGGAGGTGGGCAATCAGCCCCAGCATTTT.

This clone has only a few counts. The same CDR3 arises from other DNA sequences in this sample as well. The V and J genes are TRBV11-2 and TRBJ2-2, with D uncertain. Germline CDR1 SGHAT, CDR2 FQNNGV. This CDR3 has 13 amino acids. V lost 1 base and J lost 5, with 5 bases in between. The CDR3 region is CASSLVGTGELFF. The CDR3 DNA is TGTGCCAGCAGCTTAGTCGGAACCGGGGAGCTGTTTTTT.

The V call is TRBV5-1, the J call TRBJ2-5; no clear D gene. V gave up 6 bases and J gave up 7 bases, with 25 bases separating them. The CDR3 has 16 amino acids. Germline V gene sequence: CDR1 SGHRS, CDR2 YFSETQ. The CDR3: CASIITDVGVSGTQYF. CDR3 nucleotide sequence: TGCGCCAGCATAATAACCGACGTTGGAGTATCCGGGACCCAGTACTTC.

The chain links TRBV27 to TRBJ2-5; possible D gene TRBD2, 5 bases. From germline, CDR1 is MNHEY and CDR2 SMNVEV (reference sequence). Trimming removed 2 bases at V and 4 bases at J, with 20 bases between. The CDR3 is made up of 17 amino acids. CDR3 sequence (DNA): TGTGCCAGCAGTTTAAGCTCTGGGCCTAGCAGGCGAGAGACCCAGTACTTC. Protein sequence: CASSLSSGPSRRETQYF.

The rearrangement uses TRBV2 and TRBJ2-3; 8 positions agree with TRBD2. Trimming at V came to 9 bases and at J to 6 bases, leaving 11 bases not matched to a gene. This CDR3 has 14 residues. The germline V gene has CDR1 SNHLY and CDR2 FYNNEI. As DNA, the CDR3 is TGTGCCAGAACTTTAGCGGGAACTCGGGATACGCAGTATTTT. This translates into CARTLAGTRDTQYF.

This clone was recorded a few times. V is TRBV7-2 and J is TRBJ2-5; tentatively, D is TRBD2 (7 bases). Germline CDR1 SGHTA, CDR2 FQGNSA. Trimming pared 5 bases from V and 3 bases from J, leaving 16 bases between. This CDR3 region has 15 residues. Here the CDR3 DNA reads TGTGCCAGCAGCCCGGGGGGCCCGGTAAAAGAGACCCAGTACTTC. Protein sequence: CASSPGGPVKETQYF.

The V gene is TRBV30, the J gene TRBJ2-1; D uncertain. V dropped 4 bases and J dropped 6 bases, with 16 bases sitting between them. Per the germline V gene, CDR1 is GTSNPN and CDR2 is SVGIG (reference sequence). The CDR3 extends over 14 amino acids. CDR3 sequence: CAWKVPQVVNEQFF. In nucleotides, the CDR3 is TGTGCCTGGAAAGTGCCACAAGTGGTCAATGAGCAGTTCTTC.

This clone appeared a few times. J is TRBJ2-2 and V is TRBV7-2, with D hard to call. With 5 bases removed from V and 7 bases from J, the gap between germline ends came to 11 bases. The germline CDR1 and CDR2 sequences are SGHTA and FQGNSA. CDR3 length equals 13 residues. CDR3 amino acids: CASSPSSVGELFF. The CDR3 DNA is TGTGCCAGCAGCCCTAGTTCCGTCGGGGAGCTGTTTTTT. The full variable domain, completed using reference TRBV7-2 and TRBJ2-2, is GAGVSQSPSNKVTEKGKDVELRCDPISGHTALYWYRQSLGQGLEFLIYFQGNSAPDKSGLPSDRFSAERTGGSVSTLTIQRTQQEDSAVYLCASSPSSVGELFFGEGSRLTVL.

The rearrangement links TRBV7-9 to TRBJ2-5; 9 nucleotides agree with TRBD1. V gave up 7 bases and J gave up 1 base; unmatched junction bases: 7. Germline assignment: CDR1 SEHNR and CDR2 FQNEAQ (reference sequence). The CDR3 length is 15 residues. The CDR3, as DNA: TGTGCCAGCAACTCCGTGGGACAGGGCCAAGAGACCCAGTACTTC. Its translation: CASNSVGQGQETQYF.

In this sample, this clone turned up a few times. The CDR3 loop is CASSSLSLSVAGELFF. CDR3 in DNA: TGTGCCAGCAGTTCCCTTAGTCTTAGTGTGGCCGGGGAGCTGTTTTTT. This sequence joins TRBV6-5 and TRBJ2-2; D ambiguous. The V end lost 4 bases, the J end lost 6 bases, and 18 bases lay between the germline ends. Germline assignment: CDR1 MNHEY and CDR2 SVGAGI. This CDR3 spans 16 amino acids.

The V and J genes are TRBV10-3 and TRBJ2-3; D remains ambiguous. V was clipped by 3 bases and J by 6 bases, with 7 bases between them. Germline V gene sequence: CDR1 ENHRY, CDR2 SYGVKD. The CDR3 length is 12 residues. The DNA for the CDR3 is TGTGCCATCAGTGATATCGGGGATACGCAGTATTTT. It encodes CAISDIGDTQYF.